A selection of T cell receptor beta chains follows, all from one sample in a study of identical twins. TCRdb independently ran MiXCR on the 5' RACE reads; one entry per CDR3 protein. The table lists 1.5 million to 2 million distinct CDR3 sequences, 25% to 35% of them singletons. Sequenced input: cord blood. These receptors came from a newborn girl in good health. CDR3s include the opening cysteine and the closing phenylalanine or tryptophan. D genes are given only for firm matches. Not all rows give a size; the values are once, few, many and, for expanded clones, a class.

d_call: TRBD2
clone_size: NA
j_call: TRBJ2-7
v_call: TRBV3-1
cdr3_nt: TGTGCCAGCAGCCAGTCCCTAGCGGCTACTTACGAGCAGTACTTC
cdr3_aa: CASSQSLAATYEQYF

d_call: NA
clone_size: NA
j_call: TRBJ2-3
v_call: TRBV24-1
cdr3_nt: TGTGCCACCAGTGAGTGGGCGGGGGCCGCTACAGATACGCAGTATTTT
cdr3_aa: CATSEWAGAATDTQYF

d_call: NA
clone_size: NA
j_call: TRBJ1-6
v_call: TRBV6-1
cdr3_nt: TGTGCCAGCAGTGAAGCGGGACGGAATTCACCCCTCCACTTT
cdr3_aa: CASSEAGRNSPLHF

d_call: TRBD1
clone_size: NA
j_call: TRBJ1-2
v_call: TRBV5-1
cdr3_nt: TGCGCCAGCAGCTTGGCTCAGGACAGGGGGAGAAGTGGCTACACCTTC
cdr3_aa: CASSLAQDRGRSGYTF

d_call: NA
clone_size: few
j_call: TRBJ1-2
v_call: TRBV4-2
cdr3_nt: TGTGCCAGCAGCCAAGAAATGTACCCCGGGGGCAACTATGGCTACACCTTC
cdr3_aa: CASSQEMYPGGNYGYTF

d_call: NA
clone_size: few
j_call: TRBJ2-7
v_call: TRBV6-5
cdr3_nt: TGTGCCAGCAGTTACCCGACCCGGGATGAGCAGTACTTC
cdr3_aa: CASSYPTRDEQYF

d_call: TRBD1
clone_size: few
j_call: TRBJ2-1
v_call: TRBV27
cdr3_nt: TGTGCCAGCAGAGCCGGGACAGGGACAGGCAATGAGCAGTTCTTC
cdr3_aa: CASRAGTGTGNEQFF

d_call: NA
clone_size: NA
j_call: TRBJ2-2
v_call: TRBV5-6
cdr3_nt: TGTGCCAGCAGCTTGGGACAGGCCATCGGGGAGCTGTTTTTT
cdr3_aa: CASSLGQAIGELFF

d_call: NA
clone_size: many
j_call: TRBJ2-1
v_call: TRBV27
cdr3_nt: TGTGCCAGCCAGAGACAGGCGTACTACAATGAGCAGTTCTTC
cdr3_aa: CASQRQAYYNEQFF

d_call: TRBD2
clone_size: NA
j_call: TRBJ2-1
v_call: TRBV4-1
cdr3_nt: TGCGCCAGCAGCCGGTTTGTAGCGGGGATCTCCTGCAATGAGCAGTTCTTC
cdr3_aa: CASSRFVAGISCNEQFF

d_call: TRBD2
clone_size: NA
j_call: TRBJ2-3
v_call: TRBV7-2
cdr3_nt: TGTGCCAGCAGCTTAGTCGGTAGCGGGAGAGGAGATACGCAGTATTTT
cdr3_aa: CASSLVGSGRGDTQYF

d_call: NA
clone_size: once
j_call: TRBJ1-4
v_call: TRBV27
cdr3_nt: TGTGCCAGCAGTTTATCCCACAGGGTACGAGGTGAAAAACTGTTTTTT
cdr3_aa: CASSLSHRVRGEKLFF

d_call: NA
clone_size: few
j_call: TRBJ2-5
v_call: TRBV29-1
cdr3_nt: TGCAGCGTGTGGCGGGGAGAGACCCAGTACTTC
cdr3_aa: CSVWRGETQYF

d_call: NA
clone_size: few
j_call: TRBJ2-3
v_call: TRBV20-1
cdr3_nt: TGCAGTGCTAGAGATTGGGGGGGGGCCACAGATACGCAGTATTTT
cdr3_aa: CSARDWGGATDTQYF

d_call: NA
clone_size: once
j_call: TRBJ2-7
v_call: TRBV6-6
cdr3_nt: TGTACCACCTTATTGAGTCCAGGAGGCTACGAGCAGTACTTC
cdr3_aa: CTTLLSPGGYEQYF

d_call: NA
clone_size: many
j_call: TRBJ2-4
v_call: TRBV29-1
cdr3_nt: TGCAGCGTTGGGGGTGTGCTAGCCAAAAACATTCAGTACTTC
cdr3_aa: CSVGGVLAKNIQYF